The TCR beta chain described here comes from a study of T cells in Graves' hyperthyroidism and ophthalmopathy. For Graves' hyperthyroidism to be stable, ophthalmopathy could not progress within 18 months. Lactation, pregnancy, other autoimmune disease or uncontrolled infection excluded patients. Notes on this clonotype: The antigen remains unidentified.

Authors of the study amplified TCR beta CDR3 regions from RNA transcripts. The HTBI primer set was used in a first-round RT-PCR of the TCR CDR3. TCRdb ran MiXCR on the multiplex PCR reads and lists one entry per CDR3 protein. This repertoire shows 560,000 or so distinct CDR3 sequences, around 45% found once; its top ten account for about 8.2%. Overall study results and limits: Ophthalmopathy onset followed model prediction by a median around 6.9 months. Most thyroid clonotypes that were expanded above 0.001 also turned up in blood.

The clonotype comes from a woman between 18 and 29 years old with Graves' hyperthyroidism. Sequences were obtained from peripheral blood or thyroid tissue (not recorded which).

The CDR3 nucleotides read TGTGCCACCAGTGATTCACTAGCGGGAAGGTCGGACGAGCAGTACTTC. It encodes CATSDSLAGRSDEQYF. The chain employs TRBV24-1 and TRBJ2-7; 10 bases are a match to TRBD2. Germline CDR1 and CDR2: KGHDR and SFDVKD. J gave up 5 bases and V 2 bases, and 8 bases lay outside the gene matches. The CDR3 consists of 16 residues.